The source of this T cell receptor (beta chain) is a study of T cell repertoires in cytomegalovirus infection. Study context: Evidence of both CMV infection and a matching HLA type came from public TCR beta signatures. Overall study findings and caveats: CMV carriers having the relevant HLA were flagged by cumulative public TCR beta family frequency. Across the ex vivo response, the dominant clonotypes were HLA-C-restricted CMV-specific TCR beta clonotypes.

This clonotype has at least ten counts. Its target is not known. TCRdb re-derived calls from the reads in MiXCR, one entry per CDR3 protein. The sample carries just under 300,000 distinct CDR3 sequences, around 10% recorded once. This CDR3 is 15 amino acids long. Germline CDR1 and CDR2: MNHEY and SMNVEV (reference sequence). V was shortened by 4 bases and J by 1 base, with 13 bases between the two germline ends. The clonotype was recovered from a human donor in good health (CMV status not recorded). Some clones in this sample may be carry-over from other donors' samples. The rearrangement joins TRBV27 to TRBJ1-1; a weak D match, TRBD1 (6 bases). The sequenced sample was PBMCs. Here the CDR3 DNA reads TGTGCCAGCAGTTCCCTGACAGGCCGGAACACTGAAGCTTTCTTT. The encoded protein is CASSSLTGRNTEAFF.